The TCR beta chain under discussion was sequenced for a study of T cell clonotyping in hematopoietic cell transplantation. On the study more broadly: Recipient samples before transplant were obtained post-cytoreduction. Study observations and caveats: After transplant, recipient diversity fell while pathologically expanded clonotypes grew through day 180. Graft donor and pretransplant recipient Inverse Simpson Index values predicted broader posttransplant TCR diversity.

To note about this clone: The antigen remains undetermined.

V was clipped by 0 bases and J by 2 bases; unmatched bases: 7. The V gene's germline CDR1 is MGHRA and CDR2 YSYEKL. This CDR3 is built from 17 residues. Indicated time point: recipient sample about 28 days before transplant, after cytoreduction. Sequencing used immunoSEQ multiplex PCR; TCRdb keeps in-frame clones, though not all of them. The sample yields some 26,000 clones, 82% seen once. The V call is TRBV4-1, the J call TRBJ1-5, with 7 bases matching TRBD1. Sequencing was performed on peripheral blood mononuclear cells, taken before stem cell transplant. The source is a man aged 40-49 years with acute myeloid leukemia. Some clones in this sample may be carry-over from other donors' samples. Here the CDR3 reads CASSQDSGGVGNQPQHF. The CDR3 coding sequence is TGCGCCAGCAGCCAAGATTCAGGGGGAGTTGGCAATCAGCCCCAGCATTTT.